This T cell receptor (beta chain) originates from a study of T cell responses to AZD1222 COVID-19 vaccine. Findings of the study overall: Along spike, vaccine-associated CD4 TCRs were found throughout, with dominance at 160-218 and 743-854. Elevations in Spike-specific TCR breadth and depth followed administration of two AZD1222 doses.

Method: immunoSEQ multiplex PCR; TCRdb's copy keeps in-frame clones and lacks some. The sample comprises around 81,000 clones, under 95% of which are singletons, and about 8% rests with the top ten. CDR3 length: 15 residues. In germline, CDR1 is LGHDT, CDR2 YNNKEL (reference sequence). The V end was cut by 1 base, the J end by 5 bases, with 11 bases between. With respect to this clone: As yet, its antigen is unknown.

The sample consisted of peripheral blood, taken 28 days after the second AZD1222 dose. This sequence originates from an adult who received the AZD1222 COVID-19 vaccine. The V and J genes are TRBV3-1 (or the pseudogene TRBV3-2) and TRBJ2-2; weak D call: TRBD2 (5 bases). CDR3 DNA sequence: TGTGCCAGCAGCCAAGTATGGTCGGGGACCGGGGAGCTGTTTTTT. This encodes CASSQVWSGTGELFF.